The clone carrying this T cell receptor beta chain was picked up many times. Its antigen is still unknown. The sample originates from a study of spatial heterogeneity in lung cancer. Study details: The average count in raw reads for each unique TCR and UMI combination exceeded nine appearances. Study findings and constraints: Counts of expanded intratumoral alpha and beta TCRs tracked tumor mutation counts. Expanded TCRs that were ubiquitous or regional had counts tracking ubiquitous and regional nonsynonymous mutations, respectively.

Germline V gives CDR1 MDHEN, CDR2 SYDVKM. The CDR3 length is 14 residues. V was pared by 2 bases and J by 6 bases, with 14 bases between. Using its own MiXCR run on the 5' RACE reads, TCRdb lists one record per CDR3 protein. The sample records 20,000 to 25,000 distinct CDR3 sequences, less than 5% being singletons. The time point denotes: sample taken at primary tumor resection. The authors sequenced whole RNA from tumor, nontumor lung or frozen PBMC without sorting. Sequenced material: lung tumor tissue, taken at surgery. The sequence was obtained from a male donor with early-stage non-small cell lung cancer. V usage is TRBV28 and J usage is TRBJ2-7, with a tentative D call TRBD2 (6 bases). CDR3 nucleotides: TGTGCCAGCAGTTTACCAGGGATGGAGGGCGAGCAGTACTTC. This codes for CASSLPGMEGEQYF.